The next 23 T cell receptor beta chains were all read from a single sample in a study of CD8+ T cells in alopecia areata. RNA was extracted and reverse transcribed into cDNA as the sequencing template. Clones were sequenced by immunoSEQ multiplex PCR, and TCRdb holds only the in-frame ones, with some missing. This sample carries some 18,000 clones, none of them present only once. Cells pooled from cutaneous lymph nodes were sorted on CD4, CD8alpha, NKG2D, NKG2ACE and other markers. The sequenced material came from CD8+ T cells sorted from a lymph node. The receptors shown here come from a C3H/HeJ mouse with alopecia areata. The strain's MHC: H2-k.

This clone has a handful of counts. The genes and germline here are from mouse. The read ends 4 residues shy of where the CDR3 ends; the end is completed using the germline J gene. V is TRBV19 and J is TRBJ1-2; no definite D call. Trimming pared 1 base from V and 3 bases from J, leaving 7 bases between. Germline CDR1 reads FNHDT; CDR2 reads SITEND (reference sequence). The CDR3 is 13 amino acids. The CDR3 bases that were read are TGTGCCAGCAGTATAAGGTGGGACTCC. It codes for CASSIRWDS. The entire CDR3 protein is CASSIRWDSDYTF.

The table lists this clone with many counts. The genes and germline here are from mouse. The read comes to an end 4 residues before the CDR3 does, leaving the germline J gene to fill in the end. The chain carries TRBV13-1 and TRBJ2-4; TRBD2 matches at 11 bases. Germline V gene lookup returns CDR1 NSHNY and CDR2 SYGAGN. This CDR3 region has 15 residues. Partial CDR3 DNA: TGTGCCAGCAGTGATGGACTGGGGGGGACGAAC. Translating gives CASSDGLGGTN. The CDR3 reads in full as CASSDGLGGTNTLYF.

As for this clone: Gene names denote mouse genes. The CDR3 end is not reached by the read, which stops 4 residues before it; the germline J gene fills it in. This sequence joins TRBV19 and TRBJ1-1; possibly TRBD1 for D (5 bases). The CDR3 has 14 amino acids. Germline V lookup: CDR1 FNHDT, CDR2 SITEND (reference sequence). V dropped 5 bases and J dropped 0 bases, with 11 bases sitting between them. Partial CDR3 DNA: TGTGCCAGCAGGGCAGGGTATTCAAACACA. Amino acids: CASRAGYSNT. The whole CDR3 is CASRAGYSNTEVFF. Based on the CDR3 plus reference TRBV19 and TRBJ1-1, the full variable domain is GGIITQTPKFLIGQEGQKLTLKCQQNFNHDTMYWYRQDSGKGLRLIYYSITENDLQKGDLSEGYDASREKKSSFSLTVTSAQKNEMAVFLCASRAGYSNTEVFFGKGTRLTVV.

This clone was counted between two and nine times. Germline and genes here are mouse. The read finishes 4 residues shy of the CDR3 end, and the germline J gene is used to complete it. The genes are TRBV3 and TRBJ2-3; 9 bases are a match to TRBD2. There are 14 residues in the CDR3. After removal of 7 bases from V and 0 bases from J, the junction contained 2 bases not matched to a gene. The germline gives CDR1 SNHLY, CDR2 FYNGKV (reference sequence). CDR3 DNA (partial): TGTGCCAGCACTGGGGGGGATAGTGCAGAA. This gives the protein CASTGGDSAE. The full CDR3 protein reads CASTGGDSAETLYF.

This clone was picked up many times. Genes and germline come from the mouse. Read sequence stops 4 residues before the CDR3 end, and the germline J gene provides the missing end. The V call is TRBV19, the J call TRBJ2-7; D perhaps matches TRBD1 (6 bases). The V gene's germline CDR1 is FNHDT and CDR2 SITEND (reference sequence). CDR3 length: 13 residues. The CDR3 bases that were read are TGTGCCAGCAGTATAAGGGGACAATAT. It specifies CASSIRGQY. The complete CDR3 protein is CASSIRGQYEQYF.

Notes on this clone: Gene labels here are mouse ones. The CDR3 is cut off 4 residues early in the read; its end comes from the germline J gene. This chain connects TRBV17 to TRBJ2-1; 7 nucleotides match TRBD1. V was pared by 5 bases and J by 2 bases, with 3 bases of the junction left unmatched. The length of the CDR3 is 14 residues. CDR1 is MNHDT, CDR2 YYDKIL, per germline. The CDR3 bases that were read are TGTGCTAGCAGTTCAACAGGGGACTATGCT. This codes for CASSSTGDYA. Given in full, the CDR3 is CASSSTGDYAEQFF.

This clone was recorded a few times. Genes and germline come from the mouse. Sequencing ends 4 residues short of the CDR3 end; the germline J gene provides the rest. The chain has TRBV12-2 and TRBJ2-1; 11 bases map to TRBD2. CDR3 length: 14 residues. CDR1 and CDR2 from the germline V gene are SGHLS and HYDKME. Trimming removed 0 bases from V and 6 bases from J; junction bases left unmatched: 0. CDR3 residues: CASSLGTGGAEQFF. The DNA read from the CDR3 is TGTGCCAGCTCTCTCGGGACTGGGGGTGCT. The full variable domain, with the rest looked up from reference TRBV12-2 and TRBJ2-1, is NSGVVQSPRYIIKGKGERSILKCIPISGHLSVAWYQQTQGQELKFFIQHYDKMERDKGNLPSRFSVQQFDDYHSEMNMSALELEDSAVYFCASSLGTGGAEQFFGPGTRLTVL.

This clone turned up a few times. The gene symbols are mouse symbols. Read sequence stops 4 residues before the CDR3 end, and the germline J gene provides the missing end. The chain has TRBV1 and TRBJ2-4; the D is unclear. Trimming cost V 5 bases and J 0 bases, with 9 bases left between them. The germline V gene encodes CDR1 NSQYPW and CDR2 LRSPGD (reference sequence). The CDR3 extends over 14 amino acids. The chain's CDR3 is CTCSPRHSQNTLYF. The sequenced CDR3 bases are TGCACCTGCAGTCCTCGACACAGTCAAAAC.

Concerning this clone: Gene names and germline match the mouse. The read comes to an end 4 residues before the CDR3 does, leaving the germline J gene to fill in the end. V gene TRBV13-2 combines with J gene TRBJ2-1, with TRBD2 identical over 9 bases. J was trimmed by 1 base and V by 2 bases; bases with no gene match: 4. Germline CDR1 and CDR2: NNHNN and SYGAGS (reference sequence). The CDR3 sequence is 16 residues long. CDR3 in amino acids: CASGEDWGRNYAEQFF. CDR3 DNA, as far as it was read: TGTGCCAGCGGTGAAGACTGGGGGAGAAACTATGCT.

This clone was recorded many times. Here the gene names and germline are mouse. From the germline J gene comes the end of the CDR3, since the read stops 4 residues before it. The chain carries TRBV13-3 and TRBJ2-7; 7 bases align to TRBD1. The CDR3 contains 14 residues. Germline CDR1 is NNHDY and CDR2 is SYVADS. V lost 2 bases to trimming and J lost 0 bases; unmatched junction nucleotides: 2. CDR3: CASSENRGSYEQYF. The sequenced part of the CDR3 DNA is TGTGCCAGCAGTGAGAACAGGGGCTCCTAT.

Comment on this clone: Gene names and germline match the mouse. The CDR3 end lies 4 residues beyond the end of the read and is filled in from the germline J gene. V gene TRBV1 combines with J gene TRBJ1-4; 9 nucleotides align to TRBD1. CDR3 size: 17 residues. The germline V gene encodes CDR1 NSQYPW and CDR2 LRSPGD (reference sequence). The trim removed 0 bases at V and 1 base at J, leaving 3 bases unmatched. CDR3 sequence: CTCSADWGQGSNERLFF. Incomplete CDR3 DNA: TGCACCTGCAGTGCAGATTGGGGACAGGGTTCCAACGAA. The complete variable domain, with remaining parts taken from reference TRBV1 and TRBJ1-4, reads VTLLEQNPRWRLVPRGQAVNLRCILKNSQYPWMSWYQQDLQKQLQWLFTLRSPGDKEVKSLPGADYLATRVTDTELRLQVANMSQGRTLYCTCSADWGQGSNERLFFGHGTKLSVL.

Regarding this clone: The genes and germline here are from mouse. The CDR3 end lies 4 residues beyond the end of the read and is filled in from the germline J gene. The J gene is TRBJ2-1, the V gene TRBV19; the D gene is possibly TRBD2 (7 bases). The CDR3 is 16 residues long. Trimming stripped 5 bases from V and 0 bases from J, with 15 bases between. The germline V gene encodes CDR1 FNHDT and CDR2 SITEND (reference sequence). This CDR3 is CASSPGGPFNYAEQFF. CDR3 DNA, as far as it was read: TGTGCCAGCAGCCCGGGGGGCCCTTTTAACTATGCT.

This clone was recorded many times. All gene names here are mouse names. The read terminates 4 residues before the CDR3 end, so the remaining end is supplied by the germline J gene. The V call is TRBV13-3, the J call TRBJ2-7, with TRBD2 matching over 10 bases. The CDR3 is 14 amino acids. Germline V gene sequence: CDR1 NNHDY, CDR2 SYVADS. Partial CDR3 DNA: TGTGCCAGCAGTGACTGGGGGGGCAAATAT. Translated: CASSDWGGKY. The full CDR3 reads CASSDWGGKYEQYF.

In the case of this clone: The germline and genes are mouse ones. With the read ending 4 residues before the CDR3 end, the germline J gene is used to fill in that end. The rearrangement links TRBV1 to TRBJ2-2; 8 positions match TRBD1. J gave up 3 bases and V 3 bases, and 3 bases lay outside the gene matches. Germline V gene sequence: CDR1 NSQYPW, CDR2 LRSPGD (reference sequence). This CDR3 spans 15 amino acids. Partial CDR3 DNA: TGCACCTGCAGTGCGACAGGGGAGGACACCGGG. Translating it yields CTCSATGEDTG. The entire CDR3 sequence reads CTCSATGEDTGQLYF.

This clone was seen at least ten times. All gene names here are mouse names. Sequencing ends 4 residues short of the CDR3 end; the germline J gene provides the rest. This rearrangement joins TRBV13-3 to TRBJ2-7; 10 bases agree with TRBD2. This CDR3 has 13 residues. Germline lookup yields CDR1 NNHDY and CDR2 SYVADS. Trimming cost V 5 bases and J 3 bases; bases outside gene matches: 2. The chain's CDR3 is CASRGLGDYEQYF. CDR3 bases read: TGTGCCAGCAGAGGACTGGGGGACTAT.

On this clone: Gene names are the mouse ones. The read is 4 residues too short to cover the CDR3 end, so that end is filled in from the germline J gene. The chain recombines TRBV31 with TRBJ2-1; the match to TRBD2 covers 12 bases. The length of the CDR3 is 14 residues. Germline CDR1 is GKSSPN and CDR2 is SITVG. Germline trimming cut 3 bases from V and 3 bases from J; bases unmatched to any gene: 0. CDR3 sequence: CAWRDWGGYAEQFF. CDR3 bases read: TGTGCCTGGAGGGACTGGGGGGGCTATGCT. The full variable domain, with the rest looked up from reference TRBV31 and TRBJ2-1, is AQTIHQWPVAEIKAVGSPLSLGCTIKGKSSPNLYWYWQATGGTLQQLFYSITVGQVESVVQLNLSASRPKDDQFILSTEKLLLSHSGFYLCAWRDWGGYAEQFFGPGTRLTVL.

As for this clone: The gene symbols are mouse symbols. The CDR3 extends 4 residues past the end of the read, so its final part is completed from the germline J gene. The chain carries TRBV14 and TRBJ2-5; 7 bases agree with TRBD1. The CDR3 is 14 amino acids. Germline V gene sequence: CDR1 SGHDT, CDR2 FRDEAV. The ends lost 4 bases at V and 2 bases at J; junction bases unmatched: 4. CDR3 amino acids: CASSRGTVQDTQYF. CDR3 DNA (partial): TGTGCCAGCAGTCGCGGGACAGTCCAAGAC.

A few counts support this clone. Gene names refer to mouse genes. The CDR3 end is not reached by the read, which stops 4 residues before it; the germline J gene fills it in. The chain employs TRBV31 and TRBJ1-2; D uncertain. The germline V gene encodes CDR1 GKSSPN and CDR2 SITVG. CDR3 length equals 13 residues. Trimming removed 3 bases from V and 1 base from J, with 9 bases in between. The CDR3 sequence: CAWSQTRNSDYTF. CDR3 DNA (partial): TGTGCCTGGAGCCAGACAAGAAACTCC.

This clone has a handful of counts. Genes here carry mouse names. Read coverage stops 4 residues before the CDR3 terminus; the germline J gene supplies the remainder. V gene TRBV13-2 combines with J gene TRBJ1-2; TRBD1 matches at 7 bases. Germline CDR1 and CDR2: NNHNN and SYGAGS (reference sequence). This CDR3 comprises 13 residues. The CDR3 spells CASGEEDRPDYTF. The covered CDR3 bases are TGTGCCAGCGGTGAGGAGGACAGGCCC.

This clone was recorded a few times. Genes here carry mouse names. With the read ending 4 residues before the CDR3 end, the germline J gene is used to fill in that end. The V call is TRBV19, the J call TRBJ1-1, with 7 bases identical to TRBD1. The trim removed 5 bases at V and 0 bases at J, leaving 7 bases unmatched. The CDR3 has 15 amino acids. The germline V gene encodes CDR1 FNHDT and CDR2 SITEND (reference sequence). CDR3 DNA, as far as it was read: TGTGCCAGCAGCCTCCGGGACAGTGCAAACACA. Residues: CASSLRDSANT. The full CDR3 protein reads CASSLRDSANTEVFF. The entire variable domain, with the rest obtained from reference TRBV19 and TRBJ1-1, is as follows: GGIITQTPKFLIGQEGQKLTLKCQQNFNHDTMYWYRQDSGKGLRLIYYSITENDLQKGDLSEGYDASREKKSSFSLTVTSAQKNEMAVFLCASSLRDSANTEVFFGKGTRLTVV.

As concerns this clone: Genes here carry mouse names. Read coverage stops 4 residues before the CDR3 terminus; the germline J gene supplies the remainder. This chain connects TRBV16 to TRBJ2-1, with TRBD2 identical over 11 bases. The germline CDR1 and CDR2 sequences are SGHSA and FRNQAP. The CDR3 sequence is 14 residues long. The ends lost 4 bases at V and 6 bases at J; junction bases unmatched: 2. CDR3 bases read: TGTGCAAGCAGCTCCGGGACTGGGGGTGCT. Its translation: CASSSGTGGA. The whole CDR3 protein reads CASSSGTGGAEQFF.

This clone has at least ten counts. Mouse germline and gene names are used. CDR3 sequence reads: CTCSVQGNQDTQYF. The sequenced CDR3 bases are TGCACCTGCAGTGTACAGGGGAACCAAGAC. V usage is TRBV1 and J usage is TRBJ2-5; 7 bases are a match to TRBD1. The read halts 4 residues ahead of the CDR3 end, with the missing end drawn from the germline J gene. Germline CDR1 is NSQYPW and CDR2 is LRSPGD (reference sequence). The CDR3 totals 14 residues. V lost 4 bases to trimming and J lost 0 bases; unmatched junction nucleotides: 1.

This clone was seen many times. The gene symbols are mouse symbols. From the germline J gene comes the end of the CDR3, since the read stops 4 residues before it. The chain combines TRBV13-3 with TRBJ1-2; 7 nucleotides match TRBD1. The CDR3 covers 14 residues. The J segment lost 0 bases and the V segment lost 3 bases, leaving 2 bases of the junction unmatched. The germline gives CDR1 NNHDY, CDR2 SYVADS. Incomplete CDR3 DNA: TGTGCCAGCAGTGGGACAGGACCAAACTCC. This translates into CASSGTGPNS. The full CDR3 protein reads CASSGTGPNSDYTF.